The T cell receptor (beta chain) under discussion was sequenced for a study of long-term antiretroviral therapy in people with HIV. On the study more broadly: Some samples came about a decade before the 2015 immediate-ART recommendation, and these were the earliest. Study outcomes and limitations: Among HIV repertoires, CDR3 length ranges were narrower than those of controls. Post-ART diversity increased but stayed below transplant donor controls.

Every single participant having HIV got treatment inside the United States. Version v3.0 of the immunoSEQ assay ran at survey level. Libraries were prepared by immunoSEQ multiplex PCR; TCRdb keeps only in-frame clonotypes and omits some of them. This table holds 20,000 or so clones, roughly 84% found once. Concerning this clone: Its cognate antigen is unknown.

Specimen: unsorted PBMCs, collected 1.9 years after starting antiretroviral therapy. This sequence was found in a woman aged 45-65 years with HIV.

The CDR3 loop reads CASSKQGNEQFF. The CDR3 DNA sequence: TGTGCCAGCAGCAAACAGGGGAATGAGCAGTTCTTC. V and J are TRBV14 and TRBJ2-1; the match to TRBD1 covers 7 bases. Germline CDR1 is SGHDN and CDR2 is FVKESK. The J segment lost 7 bases and the V segment lost 5 bases, leaving 2 bases of the junction unmatched. CDR3 length: 12 residues.